This TCR beta chain was sequenced during a study of shared clonotypes between healthy human individuals. Unmatched junction bases numbered 7, after V lost 0 bases and J lost 1 base. The CDR3 runs to 16 residues. The germline CDR1 and CDR2 sequences are GTSNPN and SVGIG (reference sequence). Genomic DNA for unsorted samples was obtained from about 88 million PBMCs. Among the unsorted PBMC samples, replicate PCRs used approximately 270 ng DNA, 30,000 to 35,000 T cell genomes. Produced via immunoSEQ multiplex PCR; TCRdb's table is partial and in-frame only. The sample includes some 530,000 clones, 81% seen only once; the top ten take about an eighth.

The sequence was collected from a woman aged 40 to 49 in good health. Some clones in this sample may be carry-over from other donors' samples. The rearrangement links TRBV30 to TRBJ2-3; the match to TRBD2 covers 7 bases. Source material: PBMCs. CDR3 sequence: CAWSVGSLAGTDTQYF. CDR3 in DNA: TGTGCCTGGAGTGTAGGCTCGCTAGCGGGCACAGATACGCAGTATTTT. The variable domain in full, with the rest retrieved from reference TRBV30 and TRBJ2-3, is SQTIHQWPATLVQPVGSPLSLECTVEGTSNPNLYWYRQAAGRGLQLLFYSVGIGQISSEVPQNLSASRPQDRQFILSSKKLLLSDSGFYLCAWSVGSLAGTDTQYFGPGTRLTVL.